Below, 26 T cell receptor beta chains from the same sample are listed, as sequenced in a study of T cells in Graves' hyperthyroidism and ophthalmopathy. TCR beta CDR3 region amplification was performed from RNA transcripts. The study used the HTBI primer set for a first-round RT-PCR of the TCR CDR3. TCRdb re-analysed the multiplex PCR reads in MiXCR, keeping a single row per CDR3 protein. The data contain roughly 660,000 distinct CDR3 sequences, 17% of them singletons. The sample was blood. Source of these receptors: a man aged 50 to 59 with Graves' hyperthyroidism.

This clonotype was counted a few times. CDR3 in amino acids: CASSEPVGAHSYEQYF. The CDR3 DNA is TGTGCCAGCAGTGAACCGGTTGGGGCCCACTCCTACGAGCAGTACTTC. This chain uses TRBV6-1 with TRBJ2-7; D may be TRBD1 (5 bases). The CDR3 contains 16 residues. Germline V gene data show CDR1 as MNHNS and CDR2 as SASEGT. The V and J ends lost 2 bases and 0 bases respectively, with 14 bases between them.

This clonotype was counted many times. The rearrangement joins TRBV20-1 to TRBJ2-3, with 9 bases aligning to TRBD2. Per the germline V gene, CDR1 is DFQATT and CDR2 is SNEGSKA (reference sequence). With 4 bases clipped from V and 0 bases from J, the junction kept 8 bases outside the gene matches. The CDR3 runs 16 residues. CDR3 sequence reads: CSAIPPSGKSTDTQYF. The CDR3 nucleotides are TGCAGTGCTATCCCGCCTAGCGGGAAGAGCACAGATACGCAGTATTTT.

In DNA, the CDR3 is TGTGCCAGCAGTTTTGCAGGGGCCGCCTACGAGCAGTACTTC. It codes for CASSFAGAAYEQYF. This chain joins TRBV27 and TRBJ2-7, with D perhaps matching TRBD1 (6 bases). The CDR3 sequence is 14 residues long. Germline loops: CDR1 MNHEY, CDR2 SMNVEV (reference sequence). Deletions cut 3 bases from V and 2 bases from J, with 11 bases between.

At least ten counts were recorded for this clonotype. The chain uses TRBV28 and TRBJ2-1, with 8 nucleotides matching TRBD2. Per germline, CDR1 MDHEN and CDR2 SYDVKM. This CDR3 has 15 amino acids. V dropped 6 bases and J dropped 7; count of bases not matched to a gene: 11. The CDR3 here is CASRETGTRRNEQFF. The CDR3, as DNA: TGTGCCAGCAGAGAAACCGGGACTAGACGGAATGAGCAGTTCTTC. The complete variable domain, with remaining parts taken from reference TRBV28 and TRBJ2-1, reads DVKVTQSSRYLVKRTGEKVFLECVQDMDHENMFWYRQDPGLGLRLIYFSYDVKMKEKGDIPEGYSVSREKKERFSLILESASTNQTSMYLCASRETGTRRNEQFFGPGTRLTVL.

This clonotype was observed many times. This chain links TRBV11-1 with TRBJ2-7; 9 bases are shared with TRBD2. Trimming took 3 bases from V and 2 from J; bases not matched to a gene: 5. Germline V gene sequence: CDR1 SGHAT, CDR2 FQDESV (reference sequence). This CDR3 has 15 residues. CDR3 sequence: CASSLDGLATYEQYF. The CDR3 DNA reads TGTGCCAGCAGCTTGGACGGACTAGCGACCTACGAGCAGTACTTC.

This clonotype was seen repeatedly, ten times or more. The chain combines TRBV12-3 or TRBV12-4 with TRBJ1-1; 7 bases fit TRBD1. V lost 6 bases to trimming and J lost 1 base; unmatched junction nucleotides: 5. This CDR3 contains 14 residues. The DNA of the CDR3 is TGTGCCAGCAGGGGGGGACAGACGAACACTGAAGCTTTCTTT. Translating gives CASRGGQTNTEAFF.

This clonotype was observed a handful of times. J is TRBJ2-1 and V is TRBV20-1; possible D gene TRBD2, 6 bases. Between the trimmed V and J ends, which lost 4 bases and 8 bases, there was a span of 24 bases. This CDR3 spans 16 amino acids. CDR1 is DFQATT, CDR2 SNEGSKA, per germline (reference sequence). CDR3 residues: CSAKEEAAGGDDEQFF. Here the CDR3 DNA reads TGCAGTGCTAAAGAGGAGGCAGCGGGCGGGGACGATGAGCAGTTCTTC.

This clonotype was picked up many times. The chain has TRBV5-1 and TRBJ1-1, with D uncertain. V lost 0 bases, J lost 2 bases, and 8 bases lay in between. The CDR3 is 14 residues long. CDR1 is SGHRS, CDR2 YFSETQ, per germline. CDR3: CASSLEYVNTEAFF. CDR3 DNA sequence: TGCGCCAGCAGCTTGGAATATGTAAACACTGAAGCTTTCTTT.

In this sample, this clonotype turned up many times. The J gene is TRBJ2-2, the V gene TRBV7-9; TRBD1 might be the D (5 bases). The CDR3 spans 15 residues. Germline-derived CDR1 and CDR2 are SEHNR and FQNEAQ (reference sequence). Deletions cut 2 bases from V and 0 bases from J, with 7 bases between. The CDR3 region is CASSLRGSNTGELFF. The CDR3 nucleotides read TGTGCCAGCAGCTTAAGGGGTTCGAACACCGGGGAGCTGTTTTTT.

This chain joins TRBV6-2 or TRBV6-3 and TRBJ2-7; 9 nucleotides align to TRBD2. With V trimmed by 6 bases and J by 6 bases, 6 bases remained unmatched. The length of the CDR3 is 13 residues. Germline CDR1 MNHEY, CDR2 SVGEGT. The DNA for the CDR3 is TGTGCCAGCAGGGGACTAGCAAGGGGCGAGCAGTACTTC. Protein sequence: CASRGLARGEQYF.

This clonotype was picked up a small number of times. V is TRBV10-3 and J is TRBJ2-5; either TRBD1 or TRBD2 may fit D (5 bases each). The CDR3 runs 13 residues. The germline CDR1 and CDR2 sequences are ENHRY and SYGVKD. Trimming shortened V by 3 bases and J by 5 bases, and 10 bases separated the two germline ends. Here the CDR3 reads CAISDRERETQYF. For the CDR3, the DNA is TGTGCCATCAGTGACAGGGAGAGGGAGACCCAGTACTTC.

CDR3 nucleotides: TGTGCCAGCAGTTTCCCCGGGACAGGGAGCTATGGCTACACCTTC. It codes for CASSFPGTGSYGYTF. This chain connects TRBV28 to TRBJ1-2; the match to TRBD1 covers 9 bases. CDR1 and CDR2 from the germline V gene are MDHEN and SYDVKM. This CDR3 is 15 amino acids long. V lost 3 bases and J lost 4; bases outside the gene matches: 6.

In its sample, this clonotype was seen a few times. The CDR3 DNA reads TGCGCCAGCAGCCTAGACATCGGACAGAATCAGCCCCAGCATTTT. Protein product: CASSLDIGQNQPQHF. This chain links TRBV5-1 with TRBJ1-5, with a possible D match to TRBD1 (6 bases). Germline-derived CDR1 and CDR2 are SGHRS and YFSETQ. Trimming stripped 4 bases from V and 4 bases from J, with 15 bases between. The CDR3 covers 15 residues.

This clonotype was detected many times. CDR3 sequence: CASRPDRGHNEQFF. In nucleotides, the CDR3 is TGTGCCAGCAGGCCGGACAGGGGCCACAATGAGCAGTTCTTC. The chain is built from TRBV7-8 and TRBJ2-1, with 9 bases that match TRBD1. Germline CDR1 reads SGHVS; CDR2 reads FQNEAQ. The CDR3 runs to 14 residues. Trimming at V came to 6 bases and at J to 5 bases, leaving 5 bases not matched to a gene.

The V gene is TRBV5-8, the J gene TRBJ2-7, with TRBD2 as a possible D gene (5 bases). The CDR3 contains 14 residues. Germline V gives CDR1 SGHTS, CDR2 YDEGEE. The V gene lost 3 bases and the J gene lost 1 base, with 11 bases spanning the gap. The CDR3 region has the DNA TGTGCCAGCAGCTCGGGGTCTGGATCCTACGAGCAGTACTTC. Translation gives CASSSGSGSYEQYF. Together with reference TRBV5-8 and TRBJ2-7, the CDR3 gives the full variable domain: EAGVTQSPTHLIKTRGQQATLRCSPISGHTSVYWYQQALGLGLQFLLWYDEGEERNRGNFPPRFSGRQFPNYSSELNVNALELEDSALYLCASSSGSGSYEQYFGPGTRLTVT.

The sample holds many counts of this clonotype. The chain combines TRBV10-3 with TRBJ2-5; a weak D match, TRBD2 (6 bases). The germline CDR1 and CDR2 sequences are ENHRY and SYGVKD. V was trimmed by 0 bases and J by 5 bases, leaving 16 bases between them. CDR3 length: 16 residues. The CDR3 region is CAISESPGALGETQYF. The CDR3 DNA reads TGTGCCATCAGTGAGTCACCGGGAGCCCTCGGGGAGACCCAGTACTTC.

This clonotype was picked up many times. CDR3 coding DNA: TGTGCCAGCAGTTACCTCACAGGGGGCGCGTCTGAAAAACTGTTTTTT. Protein product: CASSYLTGGASEKLFF. The J gene is TRBJ1-4, the V gene TRBV28; TRBD1 agrees at 9 bases. Trimming removed 4 bases from V and 7 bases from J; junction bases left unmatched: 10. Germline values: CDR1 MDHEN, CDR2 SYDVKM. This CDR3 region has 16 residues.

This clonotype was seen repeatedly, ten times or more. V gene TRBV11-2 combines with J gene TRBJ2-1; unclear D gene. Germline CDR1 and CDR2: SGHAT and FQNNGV. CDR3 length equals 14 residues. The V gene lost 0 bases and the J gene lost 7 bases, with 10 bases spanning the gap. The CDR3 loop reads CASSLDASTNEQFF. CDR3 DNA: TGTGCCAGCAGCTTAGATGCCAGTACGAATGAGCAGTTCTTC.

This clonotype was detected a few times. The V call is TRBV20-1, the J call TRBJ2-7, with TRBD2 matching over 7 bases. The CDR3 runs 14 residues. Germline CDR1 DFQATT, CDR2 SNEGSKA (reference sequence). V lost 5 bases, J lost 0 bases, and 7 bases stayed unmatched. DNA for the CDR3: TGCAGTGCTTGGCGGGAGAGGGACTCCTACGAGCAGTACTTC. It encodes CSAWRERDSYEQYF.

This clonotype was seen ten or more times. This chain joins TRBV7-9 and TRBJ2-2; D may correspond to TRBD1 or TRBD2 (6 bases each). V was trimmed by 8 bases and J by 5 bases, leaving 12 bases between them. Per the germline V gene, CDR1 is SEHNR and CDR2 is FQNEAQ (reference sequence). The CDR3 sequence is 13 residues long. CDR3 DNA: TGTGCCAGCCGGCGCGGGACAACCGGGGAGCTGTTTTTT. Translated, it gives CASRRGTTGELFF. The entire variable domain, with the rest obtained from reference TRBV7-9 and TRBJ2-2, is as follows: DTGVSQNPRHKITKRGQNVTFRCDPISEHNRLYWYRQTLGQGPEFLTYFQNEAQLEKSRLLSDRFSAERPKGSFSTLEIQRTEQGDSAMYLCASRRGTTGELFFGEGSRLTVL.

Ten or more counts support this clonotype. The chain joins TRBV6-1 to TRBJ1-1; D uncertain. Germline V CDR1 and CDR2: MNHNS, SASEGT. The length of the CDR3 is 15 residues. The V gene lost 3 bases and the J gene lost 1 base, with 12 bases spanning the gap. CDR3 nucleotide sequence: TGTGCCAGCAGTGACATGGGGAGGTCGAACACTGAAGCTTTCTTT. As protein: CASSDMGRSNTEAFF.

This clonotype was seen only a few times. The V and J genes are TRBV24-1 and TRBJ2-2; 9 bases match TRBD1. Germline lookup yields CDR1 KGHDR and CDR2 SFDVKD. The CDR3 has 16 amino acids. Trimming at V came to 4 bases and at J to 6 bases, leaving 8 bases not matched to a gene. The DNA for the CDR3 is TGTGCCACCAGTGACGCCGGGACAGGGCCGGCCGGGGAGCTGTTTTTT. Translated: CATSDAGTGPAGELFF.

This chain uses TRBV11-2 with TRBJ1-4; D is undetermined. The length of the CDR3 is 14 residues. Germline V gene sequence: CDR1 SGHAT, CDR2 FQNNGV. V lost 5 bases and J 5 bases, leaving 12 bases between the germline ends. The CDR3 sequence is CASSRGRLNEKLFF. CDR3 nucleotides: TGTGCCAGCAGCCGTGGCCGGTTGAATGAAAAACTGTTTTTT. The complete variable domain, with remaining parts taken from reference TRBV11-2 and TRBJ1-4, reads EAGVAQSPRYKIIEKRQSVAFWCNPISGHATLYWYQQILGQGPKLLIQFQNNGVVDDSQLPKDRFSAERLKGVDSTLKIQPAKLEDSAVYLCASSRGRLNEKLFFGSGTQLSVL.

This clonotype was observed a handful of times. This chain connects TRBV19 to TRBJ1-2; no definite D call. The ends were cut back, 6 bases at V and 4 bases at J, with 12 bases in the middle. There are 13 residues in the CDR3. The germline gives CDR1 LNHDA, CDR2 SQIVND (reference sequence). The CDR3 nucleotides are TGTGCCAGTAGAGCAGAGGAAGCCTATGGCTACACCTTC. Its translation is CASRAEEAYGYTF.

Ten or more counts support this clonotype. The CDR3 sequence: CASSVGLGGSPLHF. CDR3 bases: TGTGCCAGCAGCGTAGGGCTAGGTGGGTCACCCCTCCACTTT. The V gene is TRBV9, the J gene TRBJ1-6; unclear D gene. V was clipped by 0 bases and J by 10 bases, with 11 bases between them. Per germline, CDR1 SGDLS and CDR2 YYNGEE. The CDR3 is 14 amino acids.

This rearrangement joins TRBV5-1 to TRBJ1-3; D gene unclear. Between the trimmed V and J ends, which lost 4 bases and 0 bases, there was a span of 17 bases. Germline V lookup: CDR1 SGHRS, CDR2 YFSETQ. The CDR3 spans 17 residues. The chain's CDR3 is CASSPGGRGASGNTIYF. CDR3 coding DNA: TGCGCCAGCAGCCCGGGCGGACGGGGAGCCTCTGGAAACACCATATATTTT. The full variable domain, in which reference TRBV5-1 and TRBJ1-3 provide the parts outside the CDR3, is KAGVTQTPRYLIKTRGQQVTLSCSPISGHRSVSWYQQTPGQGLQFLFEYFSETQRNKGNFPGRFSGRQFSNSRSEMNVSTLELGDSALYLCASSPGGRGASGNTIYFGEGSWLTVV.